This T cell receptor (beta chain) was sequenced in a study of T-cell memory formation after mild COVID-19. Whole-study results and caveats: Day 15 to 85 contractors were CD4/CD8 balanced; later expanders leaned CD4+. Clones from the second wave (peaking day 37) had unconfirmed SARS-CoV-2 specificity. A subset of responding clones appeared in pre-infection memory, suggesting cross-reactive memory joined.

The V and J ends lost 11 bases and 0 bases respectively, with 14 bases between them. Germline CDR1 SGHVS, CDR2 FQNEAQ. The CDR3 is made up of 14 amino acids. The 5'RACE method, run with constant-segment primers, produced TCR alpha and TCR beta cDNA libraries (carrying sample barcodes and UMIs). TCRdb re-called the 5' RACE reads through MiXCR, storing one row per CDR3 protein. The top ten clones hold roughly 25% of a sample with a few hundred thousand distinct CDR3 sequences, under 20% of them seen once. The sample holds a few counts of this clonotype. The antigen is undetermined. J is TRBJ2-1 and V is TRBV7-8, with unresolved D. This receptor was identified in a young man who had mild COVID-19 (a few samples of this study predate the infection). Cell type and time point are not known. Sequences were obtained from PBMCs or a T cell subset sorted from them (not recorded which). This CDR3 reads CACSGLSSYNEQFF. The CDR3 DNA is TGTGCCTGCTCGGGTCTTAGCTCCTACAATGAGCAGTTCTTC.